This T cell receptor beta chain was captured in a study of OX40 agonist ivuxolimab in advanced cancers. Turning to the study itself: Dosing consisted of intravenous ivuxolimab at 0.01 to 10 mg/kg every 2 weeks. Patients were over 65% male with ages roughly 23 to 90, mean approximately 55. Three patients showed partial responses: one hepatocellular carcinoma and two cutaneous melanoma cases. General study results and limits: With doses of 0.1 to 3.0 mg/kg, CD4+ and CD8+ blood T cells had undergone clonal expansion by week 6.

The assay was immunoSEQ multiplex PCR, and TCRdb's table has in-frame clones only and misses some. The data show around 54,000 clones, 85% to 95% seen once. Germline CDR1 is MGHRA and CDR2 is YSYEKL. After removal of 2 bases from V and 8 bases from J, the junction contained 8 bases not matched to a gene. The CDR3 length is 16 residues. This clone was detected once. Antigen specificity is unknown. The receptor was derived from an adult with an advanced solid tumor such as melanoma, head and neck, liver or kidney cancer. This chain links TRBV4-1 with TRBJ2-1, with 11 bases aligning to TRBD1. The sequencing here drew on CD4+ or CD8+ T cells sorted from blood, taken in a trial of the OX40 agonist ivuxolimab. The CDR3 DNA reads TGCGCCAGCAGCCAAAGGACAGGGGGCCCAAACGATGAGCAGTTCTTC. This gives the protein CASSQRTGGPNDEQFF.